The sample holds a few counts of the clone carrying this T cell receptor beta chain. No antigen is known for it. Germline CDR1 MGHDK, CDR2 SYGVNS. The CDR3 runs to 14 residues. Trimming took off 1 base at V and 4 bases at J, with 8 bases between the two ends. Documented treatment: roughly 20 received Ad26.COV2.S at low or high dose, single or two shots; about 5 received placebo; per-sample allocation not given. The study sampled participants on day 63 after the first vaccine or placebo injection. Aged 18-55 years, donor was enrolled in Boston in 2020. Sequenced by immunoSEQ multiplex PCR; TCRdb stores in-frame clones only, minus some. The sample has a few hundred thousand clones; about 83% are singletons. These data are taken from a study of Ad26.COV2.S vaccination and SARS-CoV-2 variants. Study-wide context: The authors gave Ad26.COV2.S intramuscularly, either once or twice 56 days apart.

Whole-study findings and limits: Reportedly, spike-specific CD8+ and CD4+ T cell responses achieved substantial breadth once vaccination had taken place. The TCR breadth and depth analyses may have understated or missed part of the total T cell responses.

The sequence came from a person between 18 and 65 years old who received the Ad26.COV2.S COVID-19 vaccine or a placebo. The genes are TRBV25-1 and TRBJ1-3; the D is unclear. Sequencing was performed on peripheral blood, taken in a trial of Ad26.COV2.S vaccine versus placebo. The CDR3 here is CASSEWGNGNTIYF. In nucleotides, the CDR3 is TGTGCCAGCAGTGAATGGGGAAACGGAAACACCATATATTTT.